This entry lists 9 T cell receptor beta chains sequenced from one sample in a study of cytomegalovirus exposure and HLA in healthy donors. The primer mix had 60 Vbeta and 13 Jbeta primers. Produced via immunoSEQ multiplex PCR; TCRdb's table is partial and in-frame only. Here the sample spans roughly 87,000 clones, 65% to 80% being singletons. The specimen was PBMCs. The receptors were gathered from a man aged 55 to 70 in good health and CMV-seronegative.

V gene TRBV9 combines with J gene TRBJ2-7; perhaps TRBD1 as D (5 bases). Germline values: CDR1 SGDLS, CDR2 YYNGEE. Between the trimmed V and J ends, which lost 0 bases and 5 bases, there was a span of 12 bases. The CDR3 extends over 14 amino acids. This CDR3 reads CASSVGGRVDEQYF. In DNA form, the CDR3 reads TGTGCCAGCAGCGTAGGAGGCAGGGTGGACGAGCAGTACTTC.

This chain connects TRBV30 to TRBJ2-3, with 9 positions matching TRBD1. This CDR3 region has 13 residues. J was trimmed by 4 bases and V by 1 base; bases with no gene match: 0. Germline V gene sequence: CDR1 GTSNPN, CDR2 SVGIG (reference sequence). CDR3 sequence reads: CAWSDRGPDTQYF. The CDR3 nucleotides read TGTGCCTGGAGTGACAGGGGGCCAGATACGCAGTATTTT.

Regarding this clone: This likely traces to a read error, being one base from a far larger clone. Additional DNA sequences in this sample encode the identical CDR3. The chain has TRBV6-5 and TRBJ2-4; 9 bases are a match to TRBD1. This CDR3 is built from 14 residues. In germline, CDR1 is MNHEY, CDR2 SVGAGI. The CDR3 DNA follows: TGCGCCAGCAGTTACTCGGGGACAGGGAGCATTCAGTACTTC. Its translation: CASSYSGTGSIQYF.

This clone has only a few counts. V and J are TRBV5-1 and TRBJ1-1; D is unresolved. CDR1 SGHRS and CDR2 YFSETQ come from the germline V gene. This CDR3 has 14 residues. Trimming stripped 0 bases from V and 8 bases from J, with 14 bases between. CDR3 protein: CASSLVKVGGEAFF. In DNA form, the CDR3 reads TGCGCCAGCAGCTTGGTTAAGGTAGGAGGGGAAGCTTTCTTT.

This clone came up a few times. This chain links TRBV6-6 with TRBJ1-2, with TRBD1 matching over 7 bases. CDR1 is MNHNY, CDR2 SVGAGI, per germline (reference sequence). The CDR3 is 15 amino acids. J was trimmed by 3 bases and V by 6 bases; bases with no gene match: 10. The DNA for the CDR3 is TGTGCCAGCAGCTCCCCCCGACAGGGACACTATGGCTACACCTTC. Protein sequence: CASSSPRQGHYGYTF.

The chain is built from TRBV7-9 and TRBJ1-2; D is perhaps TRBD1 (6 bases). CDR3 length: 13 residues. Trimming removed 6 bases at V and 4 bases at J, with 12 bases between. Germline CDR1 and CDR2: SEHNR and FQNEAQ (reference sequence). This chain's CDR3 is CASRLQGSYGYTF. Written as DNA, the CDR3 is TGTGCCAGCAGATTACAGGGAAGCTATGGCTACACCTTC.

In this sample, this clone turned up many times. The rearrangement uses TRBV9 and TRBJ1-5, with D possibly being TRBD1 (5 bases). Germline V CDR1 and CDR2: SGDLS, YYNGEE. The CDR3 is 14 residues long. Trimming stripped 4 bases from V and 4 bases from J, with 12 bases between. CDR3 nucleotide sequence: TGTGCCAGCAGCATAGGGGAGGCTAATCAGCCCCAGCATTTT. Translated: CASSIGEANQPQHF.

The gene calls are TRBV30 and TRBJ1-1, with 7 bases identical to TRBD1. CDR1 is GTSNPN, CDR2 SVGIG, per germline (reference sequence). This CDR3 spans 15 amino acids. V lost 6 bases, J lost 0 bases, and 10 bases stayed unmatched. CDR3 amino acids: CACTSRDRVNTEAFF. The DNA for the CDR3 is TGTGCCTGCACTTCCAGAGACAGGGTGAACACTGAAGCTTTCTTT.

The V gene is TRBV6-1, the J gene TRBJ2-3; 12 positions agree with TRBD2. The V and J ends lost 2 bases and 5 bases, in that order; junction bases with no gene match: 2. The germline V gene encodes CDR1 MNHNS and CDR2 SASEGT. This CDR3 is built from 15 residues. CDR3 in DNA: TGTGCCAGCAGTGAACTAGCGGGGGGGCTAGATACGCAGTATTTT. This translates into CASSELAGGLDTQYF.